The present TCR beta chain was sequenced within a study of shared clonotypes between healthy human individuals. Whole-study context: The donor group consisted of two women and three men, aged 18 to 49.

This clone was detected only once. The CDR3 sequence is 14 residues long. Germline V gene data show CDR1 as SNHLY and CDR2 as FYNNEI. The V gene end was trimmed by 9 bases and the J gene end by 4 bases; junction bases not matched to a gene: 8. Assay used: immunoSEQ multiplex PCR; TCRdb lists only in-frame clones, some missing. The sample consists of about 490,000 clones, about 72% of them appearing once. The material sequenced was PBMCs. This sequence joins TRBV2 and TRBJ2-5; 10 positions match TRBD2. The receptor comes from a woman in her thirties or forties in good health. Some clones in this sample may be carry-over from other donors' samples. As DNA, the CDR3 is TGTGCCAGTAAAGGGGGACTAGCGTTAGAGACCCAGTACTTC. Translation gives CASKGGLALETQYF.